Following are 31 T cell receptor beta chains from one sample sequenced in a study of T cell responses to AZD1222 COVID-19 vaccine. The table came from immunoSEQ multiplex PCR; TCRdb's copy has only in-frame clones and leaves some out. The sample records 95,000 to 150,000 clones, more than 75% being singletons. Source: peripheral blood, taken on day 0 of AZD1222 vaccination. These receptors originate from an adult in good health.

The chain is built from TRBV9 and TRBJ2-3; 10 nucleotides align to TRBD2. Unmatched junction bases numbered 10, after V lost 0 bases and J lost 6 bases. The length of the CDR3 is 17 residues. Germline loops: CDR1 SGDLS, CDR2 YYNGEE. Here the CDR3 reads CASSVVKASGSPDTQYF. The CDR3 nucleotides are TGTGCCAGCAGCGTAGTAAAGGCTAGCGGGAGTCCCGATACGCAGTATTTT.

The V and J genes are TRBV7-2 and TRBJ1-5; D possibly corresponds to TRBD1 (5 bases). The V gene's germline CDR1 is SGHTA and CDR2 FQGNSA. The V gene lost 1 base and the J gene lost 6 bases, with 19 bases spanning the gap. This CDR3 contains 17 residues. CDR3 amino acids: CASSLGVGVPQTQPQHF. In DNA form, the CDR3 reads TGTGCCAGCAGCTTAGGTGTGGGGGTCCCTCAGACTCAGCCCCAGCATTTT.

The gene calls are TRBV3-1 (or the pseudogene TRBV3-2) and TRBJ2-1; 9 bases align to TRBD1. CDR1 is LGHDT, CDR2 YNNKEL, per germline (reference sequence). CDR3 length equals 16 residues. V was pared by 6 bases and J by 5 bases, with 11 bases of the junction left unmatched. DNA for the CDR3: TGTGCCAGCAGATCTAACCCCGGGACAGGGAACAATGAGCAGTTCTTC. Protein sequence: CASRSNPGTGNNEQFF.

CDR3 nucleotide sequence: TGTGCCAGCAGCTCGACAGCGGGAGTCAAAGAGACCCAGTACTTC. Protein sequence: CASSSTAGVKETQYF. The chain carries TRBV5-4 and TRBJ2-5; 8 bases map to TRBD2. With V trimmed by 3 bases and J by 3 bases, 7 bases remained unmatched. The germline V gene encodes CDR1 SGHNT and CDR2 YYREEE (reference sequence). The CDR3 loop spans 15 amino acids.

The chain joins TRBV21-1 to TRBJ2-7; the DNA was not used to check the table's D call, TRBD2. TRBV21-1 is a listed pseudogene. This CDR3 has 14 amino acids. CDR3 nucleotides: TGTGCCAGCAGCAAAGGCGCTAGCGTCTACGAGCAGTACTTC. It translates to CASSKGASVYEQYF.

The chain employs TRBV11-3 and TRBJ2-7; D possibly uses TRBD1 or TRBD2 (6 bases each). Germline CDR1 and CDR2: SGHNT and YENEEA. The CDR3 runs to 12 residues. V lost 8 bases to trimming and J lost 3 bases, with 11 bases between them. The CDR3, as DNA: TGTGCCAGCGGAGGGGGGAACTACGAGCAGTACTTC. This gives the protein CASGGGNYEQYF.

The chain uses TRBV30 and TRBJ2-5; perhaps TRBD2 as D (5 bases). V lost 0 bases to trimming and J lost 5 bases, with 10 bases between them. CDR3 size: 13 residues. Germline CDR1 reads GTSNPN; CDR2 reads SVGIG (reference sequence). The DNA of the CDR3 is TGTGCCTGGAGTGTACCTCCGGGGGAGACCCAGTACTTC. This sequence encodes CAWSVPPGETQYF.

The gene calls are TRBV11-3 and TRBJ1-6; possibly TRBD1 for D (6 bases). Trimming pared 1 base from V and 0 bases from J, leaving 16 bases between. The germline CDR1 and CDR2 sequences are SGHNT and YENEEA. The CDR3 loop spans 19 amino acids. Here the CDR3 reads CASSLGTGQTSSYNSPLHF. The CDR3, as DNA: TGTGCCAGCAGCTTAGGGACCGGACAGACGAGCTCCTATAATTCACCCCTCCACTTT.

The J gene is TRBJ1-2, the V gene TRBV29-1; the match to TRBD1 covers 10 bases. This CDR3 region has 13 residues. Germline V gives CDR1 SQVTM, CDR2 ANQGSEA. V shed 6 bases, J shed 7 bases, and the junction held 8 bases outside the gene matches. The CDR3 DNA reads TGCAGCGTGATGACAGGGGGCAGGGGTGGCTACACCTTC. Translation gives CSVMTGGRGGYTF. Together with reference TRBV29-1 and TRBJ1-2, the CDR3 gives the full variable domain: SAVISQKPSRDICQRGTSLTIQCQVDSQVTMMFWYRQQPGQSLTLIATANQGSEATYESGFVIDKFPISRPNLTFSTLTVSNMSPEDSSIYLCSVMTGGRGGYTFGSGTRLTVV.

CDR3 amino acids: CASSLVAGHGELFF. The CDR3 DNA reads TGTGCCAGCAGTTTAGTCGCAGGGCACGGGGAGCTGTTTTTT. This sequence joins TRBV28 and TRBJ2-2, with a tentative D call TRBD1 (5 bases). Trimming shortened V by 2 bases and J by 7 bases, and 11 bases separated the two germline ends. The germline V gene has CDR1 MDHEN and CDR2 SYDVKM. The CDR3 runs 14 residues.

The rearrangement uses TRBV4-2 and TRBJ2-3; maybe TRBD2 (5 bases). CDR3 length: 15 residues. CDR1 is LGHNA and CDR2 is YNFKEQ in the germline V gene. V lost 1 base and J 5 bases, leaving 13 bases between the germline ends. This CDR3 reads CASSQGTDEGDTQYF. The CDR3 region has the DNA TGTGCCAGCAGCCAAGGGACCGATGAGGGAGATACGCAGTATTTT.

V usage is TRBV6-2 or TRBV6-3 and J usage is TRBJ2-1, with a possible D match to TRBD2 (6 bases). Germline V gives CDR1 MNHEY, CDR2 SVGEGT. The ends were cut back, 6 bases at V and 6 bases at J, with 24 bases in the middle. CDR3 length equals 17 residues. This CDR3 reads CASSNPGTLIGGNEQFF. The DNA of the CDR3 is TGTGCCAGCAGCAACCCCGGGACCCTAATCGGGGGCAATGAGCAGTTCTTC.

The CDR3 loop reads CSAGTDLNSPLHF. The CDR3 DNA reads as TGCAGCGCCGGGACAGACTTAAATTCACCCCTCCACTTT. V and J are TRBV29-1 and TRBJ1-6; 7 bases are a match to TRBD1. CDR3 length: 13 amino acids. CDR1 is SQVTM and CDR2 is ANQGSEA in the germline V gene. Trimming cost V 7 bases and J 7 bases; bases outside gene matches: 7.

The chain links TRBV27 to TRBJ2-3, with 12 bases lining up with TRBD2. The CDR3 runs 16 residues. The germline V gene has CDR1 MNHEY and CDR2 SMNVEV (reference sequence). J was trimmed by 5 bases and V by 5 bases; bases with no gene match: 8. CDR3 sequence reads: CASSLLAGGPRDTQYF. The CDR3 DNA is TGTGCCAGCAGTCTCCTAGCGGGAGGGCCACGAGATACGCAGTATTTT.

This chain joins TRBV4-2 and TRBJ2-1; D perhaps matches TRBD2 (5 bases). CDR3 size: 15 residues. Per the germline V gene, CDR1 is LGHNA and CDR2 is YNFKEQ. Trimming shortened V by 4 bases and J by 2 bases, and 12 bases separated the two germline ends. This CDR3 is CASSLVPGTYNEQFF. DNA of the CDR3: TGTGCCAGCAGCCTTGTACCCGGGACCTACAATGAGCAGTTCTTC.

V usage is TRBV7-9 and J usage is TRBJ1-1; unclear D gene. The CDR3 runs 10 residues. Trimming removed 9 bases at V and 8 bases at J, with 10 bases between. CDR1 is SEHNR, CDR2 FQNEAQ, per germline (reference sequence). CDR3 DNA: TGTGCCAGTGATGGCCGGGAAGCTTTCTTT. Protein product: CASDGREAFF.

This chain joins TRBV7-6 and TRBJ2-2; perhaps D is TRBD1 or TRBD2 (6 bases each). Trimming pared 5 bases from V and 3 bases from J, leaving 19 bases between. Germline V lookup: CDR1 SGHVS, CDR2 FNYEAQ. CDR3 length equals 17 residues. CDR3 nucleotide sequence: TGTGCCAGCAGCGGAAGGGGGGCACGTCAAGACACCGGGGAGCTGTTTTTT. It encodes CASSGRGARQDTGELFF.

The chain combines TRBV6-5 with TRBJ2-7; TRBD2 matches at 7 bases. There are 15 residues in the CDR3. V lost 7 bases to trimming and J lost 0 bases; unmatched junction nucleotides: 9. Germline CDR1 is MNHEY and CDR2 is SVGAGI. The CDR3 here is CASNRASGYSYEQYF. The CDR3 DNA is TGTGCCAGCAATCGGGCTAGCGGTTACTCCTACGAGCAGTACTTC.

The chain recombines TRBV29-1 with TRBJ2-7; 9 bases line up with TRBD1. The CDR3 is 12 amino acids. Losses at the gene ends were 4 bases for V and 6 bases for J; bases not matched to a gene: 4. CDR1 and CDR2 (germline): SQVTM, ANQGSEA. The CDR3 loop reads CSVGTGDVEQYF. The CDR3 nucleotides are TGCAGCGTTGGGACAGGGGATGTCGAGCAGTACTTC.

The genes are TRBV5-8 and TRBJ2-1; 7 nucleotides agree with TRBD2. Germline V gene sequence: CDR1 SGHTS, CDR2 YDEGEE. After removal of 2 bases from V and 3 bases from J, the junction contained 5 bases not matched to a gene. The CDR3 extends over 15 amino acids. The CDR3: CASSLASGLYNEQFF. Written as DNA, the CDR3 is TGTGCCAGCAGCTTAGCTAGCGGCCTCTACAATGAGCAGTTCTTC.

V and J are TRBV10-1 and TRBJ2-3; 8 nucleotides agree with TRBD1. The CDR3 totals 14 residues. Germline CDR1 WNHNN, CDR2 SYGVQD (reference sequence). V gave up 5 bases and J gave up 5 bases; unmatched junction bases: 6. CDR3 sequence reads: CASSPQGAKDTQYF. The CDR3 DNA reads as TGCGCCAGCAGTCCTCAGGGGGCCAAAGATACGCAGTATTTT.

The V gene is TRBV6-5, the J gene TRBJ1-5, with 8 bases aligning to TRBD1. Germline assignment: CDR1 MNHEY and CDR2 SVGAGI. The CDR3 consists of 14 residues. With V trimmed by 3 bases and J by 6 bases, 4 bases remained unmatched. Here the CDR3 reads CASSYGTGIQPQHF. CDR3 DNA: TGTGCCAGCAGTTATGGGACAGGCATTCAGCCCCAGCATTTT.

J is TRBJ1-4 and V is TRBV5-1; 8 nucleotides line up with TRBD1. The CDR3 consists of 14 residues. Trimming removed 8 bases from V and 0 bases from J; junction bases left unmatched: 3. Germline V CDR1 and CDR2: SGHRS, YFSETQ. CDR3: CASGQGTTNEKLFF. The CDR3, as DNA: TGCGCCAGTGGACAGGGTACAACTAATGAAAAACTGTTTTTT.

CDR3 region: CASSQEWVSFYEQYF. CDR3 nucleotides: TGCGCCAGCAGCCAAGAGTGGGTTTCGTTCTACGAGCAGTACTTC. This chain joins TRBV4-1 and TRBJ2-7, with D uncertain. The CDR3 is made up of 15 amino acids. V gave up 0 bases and J gave up 3 bases, with 12 bases separating them. Germline loops: CDR1 MGHRA, CDR2 YSYEKL.

V and J are TRBV15 and TRBJ1-5; D remains unclear. This CDR3 is 18 amino acids long. V was trimmed by 1 base and J by 0 bases, leaving 16 bases between them. CDR1 LNHNV and CDR2 YYDKDF come from the germline V gene (reference sequence). DNA for the CDR3: TGTGCCACCAGCAGAGCGGCAGCCCTGATATATAGCAATCAGCCCCAGCATTTT. Its protein is CATSRAAALIYSNQPQHF.

This rearrangement joins TRBV6-2 or TRBV6-3 to TRBJ1-5; 9 positions agree with TRBD1. CDR3 length: 14 amino acids. The V and J ends lost 6 bases and 6 bases, in that order; junction bases with no gene match: 6. Germline CDR1 MNHEY, CDR2 SVGEGT. The CDR3 nucleotides are TGTGCCAGCAGCACACAGGGGGCTAGTCAGCCCCAGCATTTT. This codes for CASSTQGASQPQHF.

The chain carries TRBV19 and TRBJ1-1; no reliable D call. The V end was cut by 4 bases, the J end by 0 bases, with 21 bases between. This CDR3 is built from 18 residues. Germline V lookup: CDR1 LNHDA, CDR2 SQIVND (reference sequence). This CDR3 is CASSTPQGRSLMNTEAFF. The CDR3 region has the DNA TGTGCCAGTAGTACTCCTCAAGGCCGCAGCCTGATGAACACTGAAGCTTTCTTT.

This chain connects TRBV27 to TRBJ1-3, with TRBD1 as a possible D gene (6 bases). The CDR3 sequence is 16 residues long. V lost 4 bases and J lost 0, with 13 bases in between. The germline V gene has CDR1 MNHEY and CDR2 SMNVEV (reference sequence). DNA for the CDR3: TGTGCCAGCAGTTCCTCCTGGGACATCTCTGGAAACACCATATATTTT. Its translation: CASSSSWDISGNTIYF.

The rearrangement links TRBV9 to TRBJ2-2; D not certain. The V and J ends lost 3 bases and 1 base respectively, with 7 bases between them. In germline, CDR1 is SGDLS, CDR2 YYNGEE. This CDR3 comprises 14 residues. In nucleotides, the CDR3 is TGTGCCAGCAGCGCCGACTGGAACACCGGGGAGCTGTTTTTT. It translates to CASSADWNTGELFF.

The table lists this clone with a count of one. The V call is TRBV7-2, the J call TRBJ1-3; D is undetermined. This CDR3 is 15 amino acids long. V was pared by 6 bases and J by 0 bases, with 12 bases between. Germline loops: CDR1 SGHTA, CDR2 FQGNSA. The CDR3: CASSPSDFSGNTIYF. For the CDR3, the DNA is TGTGCCAGCAGTCCGTCGGATTTCTCTGGAAACACCATATATTTT.

This clone was counted only a few times. V gene TRBV7-2 combines with J gene TRBJ2-7, with a tentative D call TRBD2 (5 bases). The germline V gene encodes CDR1 SGHTA and CDR2 FQGNSA. CDR3 length: 16 residues. V gave up 3 bases and J gave up 2 bases, with 17 bases separating them. The CDR3 region is CASSFLGGLKAYEQYF. CDR3 bases: TGTGCCAGCAGCTTTCTCGGAGGACTTAAAGCCTACGAGCAGTACTTC.